A selection of T cell receptor beta chains follows, all from one sample in a study of T cells after yellow fever vaccination. TCRdb reprocessed the 5' RACE reads with MiXCR, giving one entry per CDR3 protein. This table has roughly 500,000 distinct CDR3 sequences, around 21% appearing once. The material was PBMCs, obtained 15 days after the yellow fever booster vaccination. The receptors derive from a man aged 30 to 45 who received the YFV17D yellow fever vaccine. The CDR3 runs from the conserved cysteine through the conserved F or W. The D gene is left open where the match is weak. Clone size is stated in some rows and not others, as once, few, many or a class when expanded.

clone_size j_call d_call v_call cdr3_nt cdr3_aa
NA TRBJ1-2 NA TRBV4-2 TGTGCCAGCAGCCAAGAACAGGTCAGGGAAGGTGGCTACACCTTC CASSQEQVREGGYTF
few TRBJ2-2 NA TRBV12-3/TRBV12-4 TGTGCCAGCAGTTTATGGAGGGGCAGTCCCCTGGCCGGGGAGCTGTTTTTT CASSLWRGSPLAGELFF
few TRBJ2-7 TRBD1 TRBV2 TGTGCCAGCAGTTACTCGGACAGGACAAGCTCCTACGAGCAGTACTTC CASSYSDRTSSYEQYF
few TRBJ2-7 NA TRBV7-2 TGTGCCAGCAGCCGCATGGGAACTACCTACGAGCAGTACTTC CASSRMGTTYEQYF
NA TRBJ2-1 TRBD2 TRBV20-1 TGCAGTGCTAGAGGACTAGCGGGACAACCCTACAATGAGCAGTTCTTC CSARGLAGQPYNEQFF
NA TRBJ2-3 NA TRBV15 TGTGCCACCAGCAGCGCGACTCCGCAGGGGAGTAGTACAGATACGCAGTATTTT CATSSATPQGSSTDTQYF
NA TRBJ2-2 TRBD2 TRBV7-2 TGTGCCAGCAGCCTACGAGCGGGAGGGGGGCGCACCGGGGAGCTGTTTTTT CASSLRAGGGRTGELFF
few TRBJ2-1 NA TRBV9 TGTGCCAGCAGCGTAGCTCTGGCTGTGGCAGGGGGGAATGAGCAGTTCTTC CASSVALAVAGGNEQFF
NA TRBJ2-7 TRBD2 TRBV24-1 TGTGCCACCAGTGAGGGGGGACTAGCGGTCCCCTACGAGCAGTACTTC CATSEGGLAVPYEQYF
few TRBJ2-5 NA TRBV7-2 TGTGCCAGCAGCTTTGTAGCGGCCCACCAAGAGACCCAGTACTTC CASSFVAAHQETQYF
NA TRBJ2-7 NA TRBV7-2 TGTGCCAGCAGCTTATTAAAGGGCCCCTACGAGCAGTACTTC CASSLLKGPYEQYF
few TRBJ1-4 NA TRBV29-1 TGCAGCGTTGAAGAAGGGGGTAGTGAAAAACTGTTTTTT CSVEEGGSEKLFF
NA TRBJ2-1 NA TRBV4-2 TGTGCCAGCAGCCAGACATCCCGGACAGTCTACAATGAGCAGTTCTTC CASSQTSRTVYNEQFF
few TRBJ2-1 TRBD2 TRBV6-2/TRBV6-3 TGTGCCAGCAGCAACTACACCCAGCGGGAGGGCCCGAAACCTGAGCAGTTCTTC CASSNYTQREGPKPEQFF
NA TRBJ2-1 NA TRBV7-2 TGTGCCAGCAGCTACGGGCCAAGCTCCTACAATGAGCAGTTCTTC CASSYGPSSYNEQFF
NA TRBJ1-1 NA TRBV6-2/TRBV6-3 TGTGCCAGCAGTTACCCAGGGGACACTGAAGCTTTCTTT CASSYPGDTEAFF
few TRBJ2-7 TRBD2 TRBV5-1 TGCGCCAGCAGCCCCGGACTAGCCCCCGAGCAGTACTTC CASSPGLAPEQYF
few TRBJ2-7 TRBD2 TRBV6-5 TGTGCCAGCAGCTACCGGGCTAGCGGGAGGGCGGTCCCCTTCGAGCAGTACTTC CASSYRASGRAVPFEQYF
NA TRBJ2-1 TRBD2 TRBV7-2 TGTGCCAGCAGCTTAGCCAGGGATAGCGGGAGCGGGGGCAATGAGCAGTTCTTC CASSLARDSGSGGNEQFF
many TRBJ2-3 TRBD2 TRBV4-3 TGCGCCAGCAGCCAAGGGCCAGCGGGAGGTTCTGGAGATACGCAGTATTTT CASSQGPAGGSGDTQYF
few TRBJ2-3 TRBD2 TRBV5-1 TGCGCCAGCAGCTTGGCGGCGGGAGGACTCACGGCAGATACGCAGTATTTT CASSLAAGGLTADTQYF
few TRBJ2-4 TRBD2 TRBV20-1 TGCAGTGCTAGAGATCTCGGGCTAGCGGGATTTCAAGCCAAAAACATTCAGTACTTC CSARDLGLAGFQAKNIQYF
NA TRBJ2-5 NA TRBV7-2 TGTGCCAGCAGCTTACTGAAGCGTCGGGGGGAGACCCAGTACTTC CASSLLKRRGETQYF
NA TRBJ2-1 NA TRBV20-1 TGCAGTGCTCCCCGGGTCCCCCTCAATGAGCAGTTCTTC CSAPRVPLNEQFF
many TRBJ2-5 NA TRBV7-2 TGTGCCAGCAGCTTAGGCAGCCAAGAGACCCAGTACTTC CASSLGSQETQYF
NA TRBJ2-2 TRBD1 TRBV7-9 TGTGCCAGCAGCCCTAGACAGGGACGGACCGGGGAGCTGTTTTTT CASSPRQGRTGELFF
NA TRBJ1-2 NA TRBV6-1 TGTGCCAGCAGCCCATCTCGTAGGACCGTCGGTGGCTACACCTTC CASSPSRRTVGGYTF
NA TRBJ2-2 TRBD1 TRBV10-3 TGTGCCATCAGTGAGTCCTTGGGGACAGTCAAGCTGTTTTTT CAISESLGTVKLFF
NA TRBJ2-7 TRBD2 TRBV7-2 TGTGCCAGCAGCCCGGGACTAGAGGCCTACGAGCAGTACTTC CASSPGLEAYEQYF
few TRBJ2-1 NA TRBV6-9 TGTGCCAAACGATTGGCCGGTTCGGGCGATGAGCAGTTCTTC CAKRLAGSGDEQFF
few TRBJ2-7 NA TRBV29-1 TGCAGCGTTGAATGGGAGACTCGCTACGAGCAGTACTTC CSVEWETRYEQYF
NA TRBJ1-5 TRBD1 TRBV6-2/TRBV6-3 TGTGCCAGCAGTTACCTCAGGGACAGGGGAGGTAGCAATCAGCCCCAGCATTTT CASSYLRDRGGSNQPQHF
NA TRBJ2-7 TRBD2 TRBV7-9 TGTGCCAGCAGCCCGGTTGGGACTAGCTCCTACGAGCAGTACTTC CASSPVGTSSYEQYF
NA TRBJ1-5 NA TRBV12-3/TRBV12-4 TGTGCCAGCCGCAGCGAAAGCAATCAGCCCCAGCATTTT CASRSESNQPQHF
NA TRBJ2-1 TRBD2 TRBV7-9 TGTGCCAGCAGCGACGGGACTAGCGGGACACCGTTCTTC CASSDGTSGTPFF
few TRBJ2-1 TRBD2 TRBV6-2/TRBV6-3 TGTGCCAGCAGTAAACGTACCGGGACTAGCGGGCGTAATGAGCAGTTCTTC CASSKRTGTSGRNEQFF
NA TRBJ2-3 NA TRBV5-1 TGCGCCAGCAGCCCCGCGCGGGGAAAACCTAGCACAGATACGCAGTATTTT CASSPARGKPSTDTQYF
few TRBJ2-3 NA TRBV6-5 TGTGCCAGCAGATCTCTGCCCGGGAGCTGGACAGATACGCAGTATTTT CASRSLPGSWTDTQYF
NA TRBJ2-4 NA TRBV20-1 TGCAGTGCTAGAGATAACCGACCGGGGTACATTCAGTACTTC CSARDNRPGYIQYF
few TRBJ2-3 NA TRBV5-5 TGTGCCAGCAGCTTGGCCTCAGGGGCAGATACGCAGTATTTT CASSLASGADTQYF
few TRBJ2-7 NA TRBV20-1 TGCAGTGCTAGTGATCGGCGAGCAGGGGCCTACGAGCAGTACTTC CSASDRRAGAYEQYF
NA TRBJ2-7 TRBD1 TRBV5-8 TGTGCCAGCAGCCCACCAGGGACAGGTATCAACGAGCAGTACTTC CASSPPGTGINEQYF
NA TRBJ1-2 NA TRBV5-1 TGCGCCAGCAGCTTGGAGGGTGGCGGCTACACCTTC CASSLEGGGYTF
few TRBJ1-2 TRBD1 TRBV7-2 TGTGCCAGCAGCTTATGGTCAGGGGGCAATGATGGCTACACCTTC CASSLWSGGNDGYTF
NA TRBJ2-1 TRBD1 TRBV6-5 TGTGCCAGCAGTTACTCGATTTGGGACAGGGGCGACAATGAGCAGTTCTTC CASSYSIWDRGDNEQFF
few TRBJ2-2 NA TRBV12-3/TRBV12-4 TGTGCCAGCAGTCCGGGGTCCTATGTCTCCGGGGAGCTGTTTTTT CASSPGSYVSGELFF
few TRBJ2-3 TRBD2 TRBV20-1 TGCAGTGCTAGAGACCCCAGACTAGCGGGAGGGCCCGCAGATACGCAGTATTTT CSARDPRLAGGPADTQYF
NA TRBJ2-7 NA TRBV4-3 TGCGCCAGCAGCCAGCGGGACAGAGGCTCCTACGAGCAGTACTTC CASSQRDRGSYEQYF
few TRBJ2-7 NA TRBV12-3/TRBV12-4 TGTGCCAGCAGGGATAGCGTCTTCTCCTACGAGCAGTACTTC CASRDSVFSYEQYF
few TRBJ2-1 TRBD2 TRBV11-2 TGTGCCAGCAGCTTAGGTTCTGGCGGGGGGTCCTACAATGAGCAGTTCTTC CASSLGSGGGSYNEQFF
few TRBJ2-7 NA TRBV20-1 TGCAGTGTGTCCAGCAGAGCCTACGAGCAGTACTTC CSVSSRAYEQYF
NA TRBJ1-1 NA TRBV10-3 TGTGCCATCACGGGGATGAACACTGAAGCTTTCTTT CAITGMNTEAFF
NA TRBJ2-1 NA TRBV7-9 TGTGCCAGCACCGAAATCTATGAGCAGTTCTTC CASTEIYEQFF
few TRBJ2-7 TRBD1 TRBV28 TGTGCCAGCAGTTTAGCCCCGGGACAGCCCGAGCAGTACTTC CASSLAPGQPEQYF
NA TRBJ2-3 NA TRBV4-1 TGCGCCAGCAGCGATTTCGCCTTAGCGACAGATACGCAGTATTTT CASSDFALATDTQYF
NA TRBJ2-2 NA TRBV13 TGTGCCAGCAGCTTCTATGACGTACGGGAGCTGTTTTTT CASSFYDVRELFF
NA TRBJ1-5 TRBD1 TRBV20-1 TGCAGTGCTGCCGCAGGGGGCCTGGTACTTAGCAATCAGCCCCAGCATTTT CSAAAGGLVLSNQPQHF
few TRBJ2-5 NA TRBV5-6 TGTGCCAGCAGCTTGAATTTGGCATGGGCCCAGTACTTC CASSLNLAWAQYF
few TRBJ2-7 NA TRBV10-3 TGTGCCATCAGTGAGTCGAGTATGGTTTTGCCGGACGAGCAGTACTTC CAISESSMVLPDEQYF
few TRBJ2-5 TRBD1 TRBV7-9 TGTGCCAGCAGCTTGGGGGACAGTTCCGCGGAGACCCAGTACTTC CASSLGDSSAETQYF